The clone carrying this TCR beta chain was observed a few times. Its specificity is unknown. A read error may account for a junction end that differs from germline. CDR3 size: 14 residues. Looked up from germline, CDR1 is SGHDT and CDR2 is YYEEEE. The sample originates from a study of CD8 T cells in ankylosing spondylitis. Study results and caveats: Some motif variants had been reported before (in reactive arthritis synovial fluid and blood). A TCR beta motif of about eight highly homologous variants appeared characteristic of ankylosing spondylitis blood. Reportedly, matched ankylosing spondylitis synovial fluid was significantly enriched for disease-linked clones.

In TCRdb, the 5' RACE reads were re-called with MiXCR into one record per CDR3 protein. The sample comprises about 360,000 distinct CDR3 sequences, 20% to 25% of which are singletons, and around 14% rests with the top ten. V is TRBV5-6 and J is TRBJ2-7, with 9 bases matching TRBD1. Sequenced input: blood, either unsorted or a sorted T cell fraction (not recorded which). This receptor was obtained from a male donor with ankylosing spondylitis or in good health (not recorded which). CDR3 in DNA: TGTGCCAGCAGAGCACAGGGGGCAGGCTACGAGCAGTATTTC. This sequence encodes CASRAQGAGYEQYF. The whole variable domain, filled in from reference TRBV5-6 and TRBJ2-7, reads DAGVTQSPTHLIKTRGQQVTLRCSPKSGHDTVSWYQQALGQGPQFIFQYYEEEERQRGNFPDRFSGHQFPNYSSELNVNALLLGDSALYLCASRAQGAGYEQYFGPGTRLTVT.